Below, 23 T cell receptor beta chains from the same sample are listed, as sequenced in a study of blood T cell repertoires in COVID-19. TCRdb's copy holds only in-frame clones and misses some; the assay was immunoSEQ multiplex PCR. The table records some 100,000 clones, about four fifths of them present only once. Sequencing was done on a sample of peripheral blood. All receptors derive from a woman aged 55-69 years with acute or convalescent COVID-19.

A few counts support this clone. The chain carries TRBV7-8 and TRBJ1-1, with D hard to call. Trimming cost V 1 base and J 0 bases, with 9 bases left between them. In germline, CDR1 is SGHVS, CDR2 FQNEAQ. The CDR3 runs to 15 residues. For the CDR3, the DNA is TGTGCCAGCAGCTTAGTCGCGCCCATGAACACTGAAGCTTTCTTT. Amino acid sequence: CASSLVAPMNTEAFF.

This clone was observed once. J is TRBJ1-5 and V is TRBV6-1; D is perhaps TRBD1 (5 bases). The CDR3 extends over 15 amino acids. Trimming took off 3 bases at V and 4 bases at J, with 13 bases between the two ends. The germline V gene encodes CDR1 MNHNS and CDR2 SASEGT. For the CDR3, the DNA is TGTGCCAGCAGTGAGGGCCTTGGGGGGAATCAGCCCCAGCATTTT. It encodes CASSEGLGGNQPQHF.

The chain uses TRBV15 and TRBJ1-2, with TRBD1 identical over 7 bases. The germline CDR1 and CDR2 sequences are LNHNV and YYDKDF (reference sequence). Trimming took 1 base from V and 3 from J; bases not matched to a gene: 2. The CDR3 has 14 amino acids. CDR3 DNA sequence: TGTGCCACCAGCAGAGGTAGGGGGCACTATGGCTACACCTTC. Residues: CATSRGRGHYGYTF.

The V and J genes are TRBV5-5 and TRBJ2-2; D uncertain. Germline V gene lookup returns CDR1 SGHKS and CDR2 YYEKEE (reference sequence). The CDR3 length is 14 residues. The ends were cut back, 0 bases at V and 5 bases at J, with 8 bases in the middle. CDR3 DNA: TGTGCCAGCAGCTTGGGGTCTCGGACCGGGGAGCTGTTTTTT. It translates to CASSLGSRTGELFF.

The chain links TRBV6-5 to TRBJ1-1, with 8 bases identical to TRBD1. The V gene end was trimmed by 7 bases and the J gene end by 7 bases; junction bases not matched to a gene: 5. This CDR3 comprises 12 residues. CDR1 MNHEY and CDR2 SVGAGI come from the germline V gene. CDR3 sequence (DNA): TGTGCCAGCACCACAGGGACAGGTGAAGCTTTCTTT. Encoded protein: CASTTGTGEAFF.

This rearrangement joins TRBV11-3 to TRBJ2-7; D perhaps matches TRBD2 (5 bases). The germline V gene encodes CDR1 SGHNT and CDR2 YENEEA. The CDR3 loop spans 12 amino acids. The V and J ends lost 4 bases and 7 bases respectively, with 11 bases between them. This chain's CDR3 is CASSSRTDEQYF. The CDR3 DNA follows: TGTGCCAGCAGCTCGAGGACTGATGAGCAGTACTTC. The entire variable domain, with the rest obtained from reference TRBV11-3 and TRBJ2-7, is as follows: EAGVVQSPRYKIIEKKQPVAFWCNPISGHNTLYWYLQNLGQGPELLIRYENEEAVDDSQLPKDRFSAERLKGVDSTLKIQPAELGDSAVYLCASSSRTDEQYFGPGTRLTVT.

Turning to this clone: The junction departs from germline at one end; a sequencing error may be responsible. This chain joins TRBV5-6 and TRBJ1-6; 8 nucleotides match TRBD1. Germline CDR1 and CDR2: SGHDT and YYEEEE. This CDR3 is 13 amino acids long. CDR3 amino acids: CASSLGSLGQGLF. The CDR3 region has the DNA TGTGCCAGCAGCTTGGGCAGTTTAGGACAGGGACTTTTC.

The J gene is TRBJ1-2, the V gene TRBV18; 10 nucleotides line up with TRBD1. Germline loops: CDR1 KGHSH, CDR2 LQKENI. The CDR3 is 14 residues long. The J segment lost 8 bases and the V segment lost 3 bases, leaving 6 bases of the junction unmatched. Here the CDR3 DNA reads TGTGCCAGCTCACCTGGGACAGGGGTGCGGGGCTACACCTTC. As protein: CASSPGTGVRGYTF.

The chain employs TRBV7-9 and TRBJ2-1, with D unclear. The germline CDR1 and CDR2 sequences are SEHNR and FQNEAQ (reference sequence). V lost 4 bases and J 3 bases, leaving 19 bases between the germline ends. The CDR3 length is 17 residues. The DNA of the CDR3 is TGTGCCAGCAGCTATACTCCAATTCGATTAGACTACAATGAGCAGTTCTTC. This sequence encodes CASSYTPIRLDYNEQFF.

The chain joins TRBV11-2 to TRBJ1-1; D remains unclear. Germline V lookup: CDR1 SGHAT, CDR2 FQNNGV. Trimming shortened V by 1 base and J by 0 bases, and 6 bases separated the two germline ends. This CDR3 is 14 amino acids long. CDR3 DNA sequence: TGTGCCAGCAGCTTAGTAAATTTGAACACTGAAGCTTTCTTT. As protein: CASSLVNLNTEAFF.

V and J are TRBV10-2 and TRBJ1-4, with TRBD1 as a possible D gene (6 bases). V was trimmed by 3 bases and J by 8 bases, leaving 16 bases between them. In germline, CDR1 is WSHSY, CDR2 SAAADI. CDR3 length: 15 residues. CDR3 residues: CASSEVVGAEEKLFF. The CDR3 DNA is TGCGCCAGCAGTGAAGTAGTGGGGGCTGAGGAAAAACTGTTTTTT.

The rearrangement uses TRBV10-2 and TRBJ2-5; 10 nucleotides line up with TRBD2. The germline gives CDR1 WSHSY, CDR2 SAAADI. This CDR3 is built from 17 residues. V was pared by 7 bases and J by 4 bases, with 15 bases of the junction left unmatched. The CDR3 bases are TGCGCCAGCAAAAATTCCCTAGCGGGGGTGGAAGGAGAGACCCAGTACTTC. Translation: CASKNSLAGVEGETQYF.

This clone has just a few counts. The genes are TRBV19 and TRBJ1-5, with TRBD1 matching 9 bases. CDR1 LNHDA and CDR2 SQIVND come from the germline V gene (reference sequence). V gave up 7 bases and J gave up 7 bases; unmatched junction bases: 11. This CDR3 is built from 15 residues. Written as DNA, the CDR3 is TGTGCCAGTACCGCAACGGACAGGGGAAAACAGCCCCAGCATTTT. Its protein is CASTATDRGKQPQHF.

The CDR3 reads CATSRDKRYYEQYF. CDR3 DNA: TGTGCCACCAGCAGAGATAAGAGGTACTACGAGCAGTACTTC. This chain connects TRBV15 to TRBJ2-7, with D uncertain. V shed 0 bases and J shed 3 bases, with 9 bases lying between them. The CDR3 runs 14 residues. In germline, CDR1 is LNHNV, CDR2 YYDKDF (reference sequence). The complete variable domain, with remaining parts taken from reference TRBV15 and TRBJ2-7, reads DAMVIQNPRYQVTQFGKPVTLSCSQTLNHNVMYWYQQKSSQAPKLLFHYYDKDFNNEADTPDNFQSRRPNTSFCFLDIRSPGLGDTAMYLCATSRDKRYYEQYFGPGTRLTVT.

This clone was recorded only once. This chain uses TRBV11-1 with TRBJ1-2; D is possibly TRBD1 (6 bases). The CDR3 has 15 amino acids. V was trimmed by 10 bases and J by 5 bases, leaving 23 bases between them. Per germline, CDR1 SGHAT and CDR2 FQDESV (reference sequence). The CDR3 region has the DNA TGTGCCACCTTCTACACAGGACAGAGAGATTATGGCTACACCTTC. Protein: CATFYTGQRDYGYTF.

The chain combines TRBV25-1 with TRBJ2-7, with 11 bases fitting TRBD1. Germline assignment: CDR1 MGHDK and CDR2 SYGVNS. The CDR3 consists of 16 residues. With V trimmed by 4 bases and J by 2 bases, 7 bases remained unmatched. The CDR3 DNA follows: TGTGCCAGCAGTGCTTCCCCGGGACAGGGGGCCTACGAGCAGTACTTC. Residues: CASSASPGQGAYEQYF.

This clone was counted a single time. V gene TRBV2 combines with J gene TRBJ2-2, with TRBD2 matching 14 bases. Germline-derived CDR1 and CDR2 are SNHLY and FYNNEI. The length of the CDR3 is 17 residues. The V segment lost 8 bases and the J segment 3 bases; nucleotides outside the gene matches: 8. The CDR3: CASRWTSGGIDTGELFF. CDR3 sequence (DNA): TGTGCCAGCCGATGGACTAGCGGGGGGATCGACACCGGGGAGCTGTTTTTT.

This clone was counted only a few times. This chain connects TRBV2 to TRBJ2-7; 11 nucleotides match TRBD2. This CDR3 contains 17 residues. Germline CDR1 is SNHLY and CDR2 is FYNNEI. J gave up 5 bases and V 2 bases, and 11 bases lay outside the gene matches. The CDR3 protein is CASSESVSGRGNHEQYF. The CDR3 DNA sequence: TGTGCCAGCAGTGAATCGGTTAGCGGGAGGGGCAACCACGAGCAGTACTTC.

Worth noting for this clone: Other DNA sequences of this sample code for an identical CDR3. J is TRBJ2-1 and V is TRBV5-1; 10 bases are shared with TRBD2. V lost 2 bases, J lost 5 bases, and 4 bases stayed unmatched. CDR1 is SGHRS and CDR2 is YFSETQ in the germline V gene. The CDR3 runs 15 residues. CDR3 loop: CASSFRSGGDNEQFF. In nucleotides, the CDR3 is TGCGCCAGCAGCTTTCGGAGCGGGGGGGACAATGAGCAGTTCTTC.

V is TRBV5-5 and J is TRBJ2-5, with 7 bases matching TRBD1. The germline V gene has CDR1 SGHKS and CDR2 YYEKEE (reference sequence). V shed 4 bases and J 5 bases; nucleotides not matched to a gene: 11. CDR3 length: 15 amino acids. The CDR3 loop reads CASSLGQAPGETQYF. Here the CDR3 DNA reads TGTGCCAGCAGCCTCGGACAGGCGCCGGGGGAGACCCAGTACTTC.

V usage is TRBV19 and J usage is TRBJ2-6; D is unresolved. From germline, CDR1 is LNHDA and CDR2 SQIVND (reference sequence). The CDR3 spans 15 residues. V shed 7 bases and J shed 2 bases, with 12 bases lying between them. The CDR3, as DNA: TGTGCCAGTAAGCCGCAGGTCGCTGGGGCCAACGTCCTGACTTTC. Translation gives CASKPQVAGANVLTF.

The J gene is TRBJ1-1, the V gene TRBV11-2, with TRBD1 as a possible D gene (5 bases). The V end lost 2 bases, the J end lost 0 bases, and 10 bases lay between the germline ends. This CDR3 region has 15 residues. Germline CDR1 SGHAT, CDR2 FQNNGV. The CDR3 nucleotides are TGTGCCAGCAGCTTAACCGACAGCCTGAACACTGAAGCTTTCTTT. It is translated as CASSLTDSLNTEAFF. Full variable domain (missing parts from reference TRBV11-2 and TRBJ1-1): EAGVAQSPRYKIIEKRQSVAFWCNPISGHATLYWYQQILGQGPKLLIQFQNNGVVDDSQLPKDRFSAERLKGVDSTLKIQPAKLEDSAVYLCASSLTDSLNTEAFFGQGTRLTVV.

This clone was detected once. The genes are TRBV18 and TRBJ2-7; unclear D gene. Germline CDR1 is KGHSH and CDR2 is LQKENI. V was trimmed by 2 bases and J by 4 bases, leaving 12 bases between them. There are 14 residues in the CDR3. CDR3 nucleotides: TGTGCCAGCTCACCAAGTGGGCAGTATTACGAGCAGTACTTC. Translation gives CASSPSGQYYEQYF.